This T cell receptor beta chain was found in a study of T cell changes during pregnancy in multiple sclerosis. Libraries were prepared by immunoSEQ multiplex PCR; TCRdb keeps only in-frame clonotypes and omits some of them. The table includes 88,000 or so clones, about 90% detected once. The sample holds one count of this clone. The germline V and J ends were trimmed by 0 bases and 6 bases, with 11 bases remaining between them. CDR3 length equals 14 residues. CDR1 is SGHRS, CDR2 YFSETQ, per germline. V usage is TRBV5-1 and J usage is TRBJ2-3, with a tentative D call TRBD1 (6 bases). The sequenced sample was peripheral blood, obtained before pregnancy. This sequence originates from a female donor with multiple sclerosis, enrolled in a pregnancy study. The CDR3 here is CASSLAPGADTQYF. CDR3 nucleotide sequence: TGCGCCAGCAGCTTGGCTCCAGGGGCGGATACGCAGTATTTT.